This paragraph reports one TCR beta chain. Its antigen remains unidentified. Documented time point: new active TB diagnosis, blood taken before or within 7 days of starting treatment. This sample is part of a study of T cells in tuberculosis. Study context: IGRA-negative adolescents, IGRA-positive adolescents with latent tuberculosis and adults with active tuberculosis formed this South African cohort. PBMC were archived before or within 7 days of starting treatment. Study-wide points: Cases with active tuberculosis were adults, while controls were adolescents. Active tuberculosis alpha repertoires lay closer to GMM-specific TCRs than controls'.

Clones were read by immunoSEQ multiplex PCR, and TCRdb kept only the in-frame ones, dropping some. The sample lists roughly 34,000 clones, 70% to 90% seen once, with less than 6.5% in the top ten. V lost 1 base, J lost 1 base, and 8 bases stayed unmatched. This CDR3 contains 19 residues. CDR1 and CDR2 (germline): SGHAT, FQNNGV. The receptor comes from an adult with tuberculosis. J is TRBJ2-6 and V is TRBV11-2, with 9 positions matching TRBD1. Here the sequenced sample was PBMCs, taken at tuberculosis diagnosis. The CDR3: CASSLVRGQGGSGANVLTF. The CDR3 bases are TGTGCCAGCAGCTTAGTTCGGGGACAGGGTGGGTCTGGGGCCAACGTCCTGACTTTC.